Below are 19 T cell receptor beta chains sequenced from a single sample in a study of blood T cells in healthy people across ages. The authors ran a second PCR of 7 to 11 cycles using a sample-barcoded 5' primer and a J-beta primer mix. TCRdb re-called the 5' RACE reads through MiXCR, storing one row per CDR3 protein. Found here are approximately 800,000 distinct CDR3 sequences, about half of them singletons; the top ten hold over 15%. Sequenced sample: blood. All receptors derive from a man older than 75 in good health.

The rearrangement links TRBV5-1 to TRBJ2-1, with unresolved D. V lost 5 bases, J lost 6 bases, and 15 bases lay in between. The CDR3 spans 14 residues. Germline-derived CDR1 and CDR2 are SGHRS and YFSETQ. The CDR3 protein is CASRVEYTFNEQFF. CDR3 bases: TGCGCCAGCAGGGTTGAGTATACGTTCAATGAGCAGTTCTTC. Filled out from reference TRBV5-1 and TRBJ2-1, the complete variable domain reads KAGVTQTPRYLIKTRGQQVTLSCSPISGHRSVSWYQQTPGQGLQFLFEYFSETQRNKGNFPGRFSGRQFSNSRSEMNVSTLELGDSALYLCASRVEYTFNEQFFGPGTRLTVL.

This clonotype was detected a few times. Relative to the germline gene, one junction end is altered; a read error may explain this. The genes are TRBV7-2 and TRBJ1-2; unclear D gene. Germline lookup yields CDR1 SGHTA and CDR2 FQGNSA. This CDR3 spans 14 amino acids. The CDR3 spells CASSLGARIYGHTF. In nucleotides, the CDR3 is TGTGCCAGCAGCTTAGGCGCGCGGATCTATGGCCACACCTTC. The full variable domain, its missing parts supplied by reference TRBV7-2 and TRBJ1-2, is GAGVSQSPSNKVTEKGKDVELRCDPISGHTALYWYRQSLGQGLEFLIYFQGNSAPDKSGLPSDRFSAERTGGSVSTLTIQRTQQEDSAVYLCASSLGARIYGHTFGSGTRLTVV.

This chain joins TRBV7-9 and TRBJ2-7; 7 bases are a match to TRBD2. The V gene end was trimmed by 5 bases and the J gene end by 0 bases; junction bases not matched to a gene: 13. Germline CDR1 and CDR2: SEHNR and FQNEAQ (reference sequence). The CDR3 loop spans 17 amino acids. The CDR3 bases are TGTGCCAGCAGCCCTGATGGGGGAGGGACGAGCTCCTACGAGCAGTACTTC. It encodes CASSPDGGGTSSYEQYF.

The rearrangement joins TRBV5-1 to TRBJ2-1; D is undetermined. Germline CDR1 is SGHRS and CDR2 is YFSETQ. V was cut by 0 bases and J by 4 bases, with 14 bases left in between. CDR3 length equals 16 residues. The chain's CDR3 is CASSLGWLSTYNEQFF. The CDR3 nucleotides are TGCGCCAGCAGCTTGGGTTGGCTATCGACTTACAATGAGCAGTTCTTC.

Here the CDR3 reads CASNDGGVYEQYF. The CDR3, as DNA: TGTGCCAGCAACGACGGAGGGGTCTACGAGCAGTACTTC. The chain couples TRBV6-2 or TRBV6-3 to TRBJ2-7, with a tentative D call TRBD2 (6 bases). The germline V and J ends were trimmed by 7 bases and 3 bases, with 13 bases remaining between them. CDR1 and CDR2 (germline): MNHEY, SVGEGT. The CDR3 runs to 13 residues.

Comment on this clonotype: Compared with germline, one end of the junction differs, possibly owing to a read error. V and J are TRBV29-1 and TRBJ2-5; 8 bases are a match to TRBD2. The J call could be wrong; TRBJ2-7 is a better fit for the DNA end. This CDR3 comprises 14 residues. Germline loops: CDR1 SQVTM, CDR2 ANQGSEA. CDR3 DNA: TGCCGCGTGGAAACGGGAGGGGGGTCCTACGAGCAGTACTTC. It specifies CRVETGGGSYEQYF.

This clonotype has more than one count but fewer than ten. The rearrangement joins TRBV29-1 to TRBJ2-3; 9 nucleotides line up with TRBD1. Germline trimming cut 1 base from V and 10 bases from J; bases unmatched to any gene: 9. There are 14 residues in the CDR3. CDR1 is SQVTM, CDR2 ANQGSEA, per germline. CDR3 sequence: CSVEGQGVGGPQYF. The CDR3 DNA is TGCAGCGTTGAAGGACAGGGGGTGGGGGGCCCGCAGTATTTT.

CDR3 region: CASSLTAGVNTGELFF. In DNA form, the CDR3 reads TGCGCCAGCAGCTTAACTGCAGGGGTGAACACCGGGGAGCTGTTTTTT. V is TRBV5-1 and J is TRBJ2-2, with TRBD1 as a possible D gene (6 bases). Germline CDR1 reads SGHRS; CDR2 reads YFSETQ. V was pared by 2 bases and J by 1 base, with 12 bases between. The CDR3 extends over 16 amino acids.

This chain joins TRBV5-6 and TRBJ2-1; 9 bases map to TRBD2. This CDR3 contains 16 residues. Germline CDR1 SGHDT, CDR2 YYEEEE. V lost 4 bases, J lost 0 bases, and 5 bases stayed unmatched. CDR3 DNA sequence: TGTGCCAGCAGCAAAAGACTAGCGGCCTCCTACAATGAGCAGTTCTTC. This gives the protein CASSKRLAASYNEQFF. Full variable domain (remainder filled in from reference TRBV5-6 and TRBJ2-1): DAGVTQSPTHLIKTRGQQVTLRCSPKSGHDTVSWYQQALGQGPQFIFQYYEEEERQRGNFPDRFSGHQFPNYSSELNVNALLLGDSALYLCASSKRLAASYNEQFFGPGTRLTVL.

The genes are TRBV9 and TRBJ2-1, with 12 bases fitting TRBD2. The trim removed 3 bases at V and 4 bases at J, leaving 5 bases unmatched. The V gene's germline CDR1 is SGDLS and CDR2 YYNGEE. The CDR3 is 16 residues long. The DNA for the CDR3 is TGTGCCAGCAGCGACGGGACTAGCGGGCTGTACAATGAGCAGTTCTTC. It yields the protein CASSDGTSGLYNEQFF.

This clonotype showed up just once. This likely came from a read error, as a far larger clone is one base away. This sequence joins TRBV11-2 and TRBJ2-3, with D uncertain. Germline V gene data show CDR1 as SGHAT and CDR2 as FQNNGV. The CDR3 is 12 residues long. V was shortened by 6 bases and J by 2 bases, with 6 bases between the two germline ends. CDR3 sequence: CASRPYTDTQYF. The DNA for the CDR3 is TGTGCCAGCAGGCCCTACACAGATACGCAGTATTTT.

This clonotype was seen more than once but under ten times. This CDR3 is CASGRDLTDTDTQYF. The CDR3 DNA follows: TGTGCCAGCGGGAGGGATTTGACAGACACAGATACGCAGTATTTT. J is TRBJ2-3 and V is TRBV7-2, with TRBD2 identical over 7 bases. Germline CDR1 SGHTA, CDR2 FQGNSA. Trimming at V came to 8 bases and at J to 2 bases, leaving 10 bases not matched to a gene. This CDR3 is built from 15 residues.

This clonotype was seen a few times. This sequence joins TRBV5-1 and TRBJ2-4; possible D gene TRBD1, 6 bases. Trimming stripped 2 bases from V and 2 bases from J, with 11 bases between. Germline V lookup: CDR1 SGHRS, CDR2 YFSETQ. The CDR3 sequence is 15 residues long. CDR3 in amino acids: CASSFEDSSKNIQYF. The CDR3 DNA reads TGCGCCAGCAGCTTCGAGGACAGTTCCAAAAACATTCAGTACTTC.

This chain connects TRBV7-3 to TRBJ2-7; 9 bases line up with TRBD1. CDR1 and CDR2 (germline): SGHTA, FQGTGA. V trimming: 5 bases; J trimming: 5 bases; junction bases outside the gene matches: 4. The length of the CDR3 is 13 residues. The CDR3 loop is CASSVGTGNEQYF. In DNA, the CDR3 is TGTGCCAGCAGCGTAGGGACAGGGAACGAGCAGTACTTC.

CDR3 nucleotide sequence: TGCAGCGTTGCAACTAGCGGGAGTGATGAGCAGTTCTTC. Amino acid sequence: CSVATSGSDEQFF. The rearrangement links TRBV29-1 to TRBJ2-1, with 11 bases aligning to TRBD2. This CDR3 is built from 13 residues. Germline V gene data show CDR1 as SQVTM and CDR2 as ANQGSEA. V lost 4 bases to trimming and J lost 8 bases; unmatched junction nucleotides: 4.

The chain uses TRBV19 and TRBJ1-2, with D maybe TRBD1 (5 bases). CDR1 and CDR2 (germline): LNHDA, SQIVND (reference sequence). V lost 5 bases to trimming and J lost 4 bases, with 17 bases between them. This CDR3 spans 15 amino acids. The chain's CDR3 is CASSPGQGSSYGYTF. CDR3 DNA sequence: TGTGCCAGTAGTCCAGGGCAAGGATCTAGCTATGGCTACACCTTC.

Many counts were recorded for this clonotype. The J gene is TRBJ2-1, the V gene TRBV10-3; D is ambiguous. Germline V gene sequence: CDR1 ENHRY, CDR2 SYGVKD. Trimming took 3 bases from V and 7 from J, leaving 7 bases between them. The CDR3 length is 12 residues. The DNA for the CDR3 is TGTGCCATCAGTGAATCTGGGAATGAGCAGTTCTTC. Protein sequence: CAISESGNEQFF.

The chain couples TRBV20-1 to TRBJ2-7; D is tentatively TRBD1 or TRBD2 (5 bases each). The J call is doubtful: the DNA matches TRBJ2-5 better. Looked up from germline, CDR1 is DFQATT and CDR2 is SNEGSKA (reference sequence). The CDR3 has 14 residues. CDR3 amino acids: CSARDGAFPETQYF. CDR3 nucleotide sequence: TGCAGTGCTAGAGACGGGGCGTTTCCAGAGACCCAGTACTTC.

The CDR3 DNA reads TGCAGTGATGGGTCGGTGGTGGGAGGCTACGAGCAGTACTTC. This encodes CSDGSVVGGYEQYF. The rearrangement links TRBV20-1 to TRBJ2-7; D possibly corresponds to TRBD2 (6 bases). Trimming shortened V by 7 bases and J by 3 bases, and 19 bases separated the two germline ends. The CDR3 is made up of 14 amino acids. From germline, CDR1 is DFQATT and CDR2 SNEGSKA (reference sequence).